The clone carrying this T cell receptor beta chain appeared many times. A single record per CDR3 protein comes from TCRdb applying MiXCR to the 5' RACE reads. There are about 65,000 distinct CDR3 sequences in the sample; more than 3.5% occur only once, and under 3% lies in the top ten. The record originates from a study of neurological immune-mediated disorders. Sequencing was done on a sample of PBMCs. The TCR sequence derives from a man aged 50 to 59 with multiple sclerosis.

CDR3 in amino acids: CSARGEGTGITYEQYV. The CDR3 DNA follows: TGCAGTGCTAGGGGGGAGGGGACAGGTATAACCTACGAGCAGTACGTC. The chain couples TRBV20-1 to TRBJ2-7; a possible D gene is TRBD1 (8 bases). Germline CDR1 is DFQATT and CDR2 is SNEGSKA (reference sequence). V was pared by 3 bases and J by 2 bases, with 20 bases between. This CDR3 is built from 16 residues.